This T cell receptor beta chain was recorded in a study of T cells after posttransplantation cyclophosphamide. The naive gate required viable CD3+CD4+ or CD3+CD8+ cells with CCR7+CD45RA+CD45RO-CD95-CD27+CD28+ phenotype. This related bone marrow graft donor gave peripheral blood on the day of marrow donation. Only in-frame clones appear in the TCRdb table, and some are missing; sequencing was by immunoSEQ multiplex PCR. The table includes about 30,000 clones, about 91% detected once. The CDR3 has 15 residues. Trimming took off 6 bases at V and 6 bases at J, with 18 bases between the two ends. Germline CDR1 reads LNHDA; CDR2 reads SQIVND (reference sequence).

This receptor was taken from a man aged 30 to 39 in good health and a related stem cell transplant donor. The chain recombines TRBV19 with TRBJ2-1, with D possibly being TRBD2 (5 bases). The specimen was naive CD4+ T cells sorted from blood. CDR3 in amino acids: CASSNRETPSNEQFF. In nucleotides, the CDR3 is TGTGCCAGTAGCAACCGGGAAACGCCTTCCAATGAGCAGTTCTTC.